This is a list of T cell receptor beta chains from one sample in a study of human T cells and chemical hapten exposure. Each CDR3 protein is one row after TCRdb ran MiXCR on the RACE reads. Altogether about 68,000 distinct CDR3 sequences are present, roughly 11% being singletons, with the ten largest covering roughly 5.2%. The material sequenced was whole blood, taken in connection with sensitization to the hapten diphenylcyclopropenone (DPC). All receptors derive from a woman between 45 and 60 years old with alopecia areata. Some clones in this sample may be carry-over from other donors' samples. Both conserved end residues are part of each CDR3. The D gene is left open where the match is weak. Where a row states a size, it is once, few, many or the class of an expanded clone; other rows omit it.

DNA,CDR3,V,J,size,D
TGTGCCAGCAGACCACAGGGGCCGGGGCAGTTCTTC,CASRPQGPGQFF,TRBV9,TRBJ2-1,NA,TRBD1
TGCGCCAGCAGCCCCCCACGCGGGGCAGGGGCTGGGGCCAACGTCCTGACTTTC,CASSPPRGAGAGANVLTF,TRBV4-3,TRBJ2-6,many,NA
TGTGCCATCAGGGGGACAGGGAATAGCAATCAGCCCCAGCATTTT,CAIRGTGNSNQPQHF,TRBV10-3,TRBJ1-5,many,TRBD1
TGTGCCAGCAGGGGGACAGGGAGGGTAGAGACCCAGTACTTC,CASRGTGRVETQYF,TRBV2,TRBJ2-5,NA,TRBD1
TGTGCCAGCAGCGTAGGTCAGGGGGCCTCAGATACGCAGTATTTT,CASSVGQGASDTQYF,TRBV9,TRBJ2-3,many,TRBD1
TGCAGTGCTAGGCGGCCAGGGGGTCAGCCCCAGCATTTT,CSARRPGGQPQHF,TRBV20-1,TRBJ1-5,few,TRBD1
TGCGCCAGCAGCTTGACTGGCTTTTACGAGCAGTACTTC,CASSLTGFYEQYF,TRBV5-1,TRBJ2-7,NA,NA
TGTGCCAGCAGTGGATCAGAGAAAGCTTTCTTT,CASSGSEKAFF,TRBV2,TRBJ1-1,many,NA
TGTGCCAGCTCACCCGGACAGATTAACGAGCAGTACTTC,CASSPGQINEQYF,TRBV18,TRBJ2-7,many,NA
TGTGCCAGCAGCTTAGGCGGGGCCTTCCTCCAAGAGACCCAGTACTTC,CASSLGGAFLQETQYF,TRBV7-9,TRBJ2-5,NA,NA
TGCAGCGTTGCGGGGGTCGAGCAGTACTTC,CSVAGVEQYF,TRBV29-1,TRBJ2-7,many,NA
TGCAGCGTCCTTGGACTTAACAATGAGCAGTTCTTC,CSVLGLNNEQFF,TRBV29-1,TRBJ2-1,NA,NA
TGTGCCAGCAGCTTGATTGGGGCCAACGTCCTGACTTTC,CASSLIGANVLTF,TRBV5-6,TRBJ2-6,NA,NA
TGTGCCAGCAGCTCGGGATCTACAGTGAACACTGAAGCTTTCTTT,CASSSGSTVNTEAFF,TRBV7-2,TRBJ1-1,NA,NA
TGTGCCAGCAGCCGCCTGGCGGCTAGGTATGGCGGGGAGCTGTTTTTT,CASSRLAARYGGELFF,TRBV3-1,TRBJ2-2,many,NA
TGCAGGAGCCAGCGGGACTACAATGAGCAGTTCTTC,CRSQRDYNEQFF,TRBV20-1,TRBJ2-1,NA,TRBD2
TGTGCCAGCAGCGCAACTCGGCAGTTT,CASSATRQF,TRBV7-9,TRBJ2-3,many,NA
TGTGCCAGCAGTTTAGGGTCGGGTTGGAACGGGGAGCTGTTTTTT,CASSLGSGWNGELFF,TRBV28,TRBJ2-2,many,NA
TGCGCCAGCAGCCCCCTAGCGGGGGGATCCTACGAGCAGTACTTC,CASSPLAGGSYEQYF,TRBV4-3,TRBJ2-7,once,TRBD2
TGTGCCAGTTTGGGACGGAGTAATGAAAAACTGTTTTTT,CASLGRSNEKLFF,TRBV19,TRBJ1-4,NA,NA
TGTGCCTGGACCCGGACAGGGGGCTCTTACAATGAGCAGTTCTTC,CAWTRTGGSYNEQFF,TRBV30,TRBJ2-1,many,TRBD1
TGTGCCACCAGCACCCGGACAGGGATCGAGCAGTACTTC,CATSTRTGIEQYF,TRBV15,TRBJ2-7,NA,TRBD1
TGTGCCAGCAGTGAACCGCGCGCTATAAGCTCCTACGAGCAGTACTTC,CASSEPRAISSYEQYF,TRBV6-1,TRBJ2-7,few,NA
TGTGCCAGCAGGCGAACAGGCAGCTCTGGAAACACCATATATTTT,CASRRTGSSGNTIYF,TRBV9,TRBJ1-3,many,NA
TGTGCCAGCAGCACTGGGACAGAAAGAACCGGGGAGCTGTTTTTT,CASSTGTERTGELFF,TRBV7-3,TRBJ2-2,NA,TRBD1
TGTGCCAGCAGCTTAATTAGGGGAGATACGCAGTATTTT,CASSLIRGDTQYF,TRBV11-3,TRBJ2-3,many,NA
TGTGCCAGCAGCCCAGGGGGCGGGGCAACTAATGAAAAACTGTTTTTT,CASSPGGGATNEKLFF,TRBV7-9,TRBJ1-4,many,TRBD1
TGTGCCAGCAGCCTAGACAGGGGGGTGGCGTACTTC,CASSLDRGVAYF,TRBV3-1,TRBJ2-4,many,TRBD1
TGTGCCAGCAGCCCTAAAGGGACATCTGATACGCAGTATTTT,CASSPKGTSDTQYF,TRBV7-7,TRBJ2-3,many,NA
TGTGCCAGCAGCCAAGATAATGGGGCGGGGGCAAGAGAGACCCAGTACTTC,CASSQDNGAGARETQYF,TRBV4-2,TRBJ2-5,few,NA
TGCGCCAGCAGCCAAGGGACGGGACAGCGAAACACCGGGGAGCTGTTTTTT,CASSQGTGQRNTGELFF,TRBV4-3,TRBJ2-2,many,TRBD1
TGCAGCGTTTATGGGGGGAACACTGAAGCTTTCTTT,CSVYGGNTEAFF,TRBV29-1,TRBJ1-1,NA,NA
TGTGCCAGAACCGGGACAGGGGGCGGAAATGAGCAGTTCTTC,CARTGTGGGNEQFF,TRBV7-9,TRBJ2-1,many,TRBD1
TGTGCCAGCAGCTTCTATGGGGGAAACACCATATATTTT,CASSFYGGNTIYF,TRBV7-9,TRBJ1-3,many,NA
TGTGCCAGCAGCGCCGACCCTTTTCTAGACTACGAGCAGTACTTC,CASSADPFLDYEQYF,TRBV9,TRBJ2-7,NA,NA
TGTGCCAGCAGCTTAGGTGCAGGGGGAGATGGCTACACCTTC,CASSLGAGGDGYTF,TRBV7-2,TRBJ1-2,many,TRBD1
TGTGCCAGCTCACCCGTGAAGGCAGGGGGGGCAAACGAGCAGTACTTC,CASSPVKAGGANEQYF,TRBV18,TRBJ2-7,NA,NA
TGTGCCAGCAGCCCCTCTGGCCCGGGGTTCACAGATACGCAGTATTTT,CASSPSGPGFTDTQYF,TRBV7-7,TRBJ2-3,many,NA
TGTGCCAGCAGCCAGTTGGACAGGTCCTCATCCTATGGCTACACCTTC,CASSQLDRSSSYGYTF,TRBV3-2,TRBJ1-2,few,NA
TGTGCCAGCAGTGACTTAGGCAAATTC,CASSDLGKF,TRBV2,TRBJ2-4,many,NA
TGTGCCAGCAGCTTAGTATGGCGGGGGGATACGCAGTATTTT,CASSLVWRGDTQYF,TRBV7-2,TRBJ2-3,NA,TRBD2
TGTGCCAGCAGCTTCCCACCCCCCATCCAAGAGACCCAGTACTTC,CASSFPPPIQETQYF,TRBV5-5,TRBJ2-5,many,NA
TGTGCCAGCAGCAGGGGCACAGGGAGGAGCTCCAGCAATCAGCCCCAGCATTTT,CASSRGTGRSSSNQPQHF,TRBV21-1,TRBJ1-5,NA,NA
TGTGCCAGCTCACCAGAGCGGGAGGAACAGTTCTTC,CASSPEREEQFF,TRBV18,TRBJ2-1,NA,TRBD2
TGTGCCAGCAGCGCCATACTGAACACCGGGGAGCTGTTTTTT,CASSAILNTGELFF,TRBV9,TRBJ2-2,few,NA
TGTGCCAGCAGTTTAGAACTTACCTACGAGCAGTACTTC,CASSLELTYEQYF,TRBV12-3/TRBV12-4,TRBJ2-7,NA,NA
TGTGCCTGGAGCCCCGGGACAGGGAATCAGCCCCAGCATTTT,CAWSPGTGNQPQHF,TRBV30,TRBJ1-5,few,TRBD1
TGTGCCAGCAGCCCCTCCTTGTACTCCTACGAGCAGTACTTC,CASSPSLYSYEQYF,TRBV9,TRBJ2-7,NA,NA
TGTGCCAGCACCCGACGGGGGAGTGACTATGGCTACACCTTC,CASTRRGSDYGYTF,TRBV7-9,TRBJ1-2,few,NA
TGTGCCAGCAGCCTCTTCGGGAATGAGCAGTTCTTC,CASSLFGNEQFF,TRBV12-3/TRBV12-4,TRBJ2-1,many,NA
TGTGCCAGCCGGCAGGGCGAGAGGGAGCAGTACTTC,CASRQGEREQYF,TRBV3-1,TRBJ2-7,few,NA
TGTGCCAGCAGCTCCCCCTACTTAGCCAAAAACATTCAGTACTTC,CASSSPYLAKNIQYF,TRBV12-3/TRBV12-4,TRBJ2-4,few,NA